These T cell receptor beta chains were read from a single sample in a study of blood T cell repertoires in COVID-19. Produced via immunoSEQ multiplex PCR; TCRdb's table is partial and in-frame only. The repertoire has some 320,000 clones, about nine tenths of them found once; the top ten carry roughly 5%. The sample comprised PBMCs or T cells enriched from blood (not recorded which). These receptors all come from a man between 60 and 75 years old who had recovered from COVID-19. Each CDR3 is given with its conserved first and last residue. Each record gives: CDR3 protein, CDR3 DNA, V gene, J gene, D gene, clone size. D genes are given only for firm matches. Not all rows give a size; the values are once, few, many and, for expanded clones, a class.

CDR3 protein: CASSLGQEETQYF
CDR3 DNA: TGCGCCAGCAGCCTGGGACAGGAAGAGACCCAGTACTTC
V gene: TRBV4-3
J gene: TRBJ2-5
D gene: TRBD1
clone size: NA

CDR3 protein: CASSLSGTGGNTEAFF
CDR3 DNA: TGCGCCAGCAGCTTGAGTGGTACAGGGGGGAACACTGAAGCTTTCTTT
V gene: TRBV5-1
J gene: TRBJ1-1
D gene: TRBD1
clone size: NA

CDR3 protein: CASSPRGSTEAFF
CDR3 DNA: TGTGCCAGCAGTCCCCGGGGTTCGACTGAAGCTTTCTTT
V gene: TRBV3-1/TRBV3-2
J gene: TRBJ1-1
D gene: NA
clone size: NA

CDR3 protein: CASSPSRGMNTEAFF
CDR3 DNA: TGTGCCAGCAGCCCCTCGCGAGGGATGAACACTGAAGCTTTCTTT
V gene: TRBV3-1/TRBV3-2
J gene: TRBJ1-1
D gene: NA
clone size: NA

CDR3 protein: CASSQEPNSNTGELFF
CDR3 DNA: TGTGCCAGCAGCCAAGAACCGAACTCGAACACCGGGGAGCTGTTTTTT
V gene: TRBV4-2
J gene: TRBJ2-2
D gene: NA
clone size: NA

CDR3 protein: CASSLLMGQGDGYTF
CDR3 DNA: TGTGCCAGCAGTTTACTCATGGGACAGGGGGATGGCTACACCTTC
V gene: TRBV28
J gene: TRBJ1-2
D gene: TRBD1
clone size: NA

CDR3 protein: CASSPGQGIHEQYF
CDR3 DNA: TGTGCCAGCAGCCCGGGACAGGGAATTCACGAGCAGTACTTC
V gene: TRBV7-9
J gene: TRBJ2-7
D gene: TRBD1
clone size: NA

CDR3 protein: CASSSLTGLSYEQYF
CDR3 DNA: TGTGCCAGTAGTAGTCTGACAGGCCTCTCCTACGAGCAGTACTTC
V gene: TRBV19
J gene: TRBJ2-7
D gene: NA
clone size: once

CDR3 protein: CASSVTRGGRNTGELFF
CDR3 DNA: TGTGCCAGCAGCGTAACGCGGGGCGGGAGAAACACCGGGGAGCTGTTTTTT
V gene: TRBV9
J gene: TRBJ2-2
D gene: TRBD2
clone size: NA

CDR3 protein: CAAGQLNQPQHF
CDR3 DNA: TGTGCCGCCGGACAGCTCAATCAGCCCCAGCATTTT
V gene: TRBV15
J gene: TRBJ1-5
D gene: NA
clone size: NA

CDR3 protein: CASSSQLGNTIYF
CDR3 DNA: TGTGCCAGCAGCTCACAACTAGGAAACACCATATATTTT
V gene: TRBV7-9
J gene: TRBJ1-3
D gene: NA
clone size: NA

CDR3 protein: CASSPGQVNQPQHF
CDR3 DNA: TGTGCCAGCTCACCTGGACAGGTAAATCAGCCCCAGCATTTT
V gene: TRBV18
J gene: TRBJ1-5
D gene: TRBD1
clone size: NA

CDR3 protein: CASSLRRSEGDTQYF
CDR3 DNA: TGTGCCAGCAGCTTACGGCGATCTGAGGGAGATACGCAGTATTTT
V gene: TRBV5-4
J gene: TRBJ2-3
D gene: NA
clone size: NA

CDR3 protein: CASSLGQGAVGANVLTF
CDR3 DNA: TGTGCCAGCAGCTTAGGACAGGGGGCGGTTGGGGCCAACGTCCTGACTTTC
V gene: TRBV7-2
J gene: TRBJ2-6
D gene: TRBD1
clone size: NA

CDR3 protein: CASSFRGIGGYTF
CDR3 DNA: TGTGCCAGCAGCTTCAGAGGGATCGGAGGCTACACCTTC
V gene: TRBV5-4
J gene: TRBJ1-2
D gene: NA
clone size: NA

CDR3 protein: CASSRTGQNYGYTF
CDR3 DNA: TGTGCCAGCAGTAGAACGGGACAGAACTATGGCTACACCTTC
V gene: TRBV6-5
J gene: TRBJ1-2
D gene: TRBD1
clone size: NA

CDR3 protein: CASSLFTGDSGELFF
CDR3 DNA: TGTGCCAGCAGCTTATTTACAGGGGATTCCGGGGAGCTGTTTTTT
V gene: TRBV7-2
J gene: TRBJ2-2
D gene: TRBD1
clone size: NA

CDR3 protein: CASSSGWDSRTSFEQYF
CDR3 DNA: TGTGCCAGCAGCTCCGGGTGGGACAGCCGGACGAGTTTCGAGCAGTACTTC
V gene: TRBV11-2
J gene: TRBJ2-7
D gene: TRBD1
clone size: NA

CDR3 protein: CATSDWATVGQGVDTQYF
CDR3 DNA: TGTGCCACCAGTGATTGGGCTACGGTTGGACAGGGAGTAGATACGCAGTATTTT
V gene: TRBV24-1
J gene: TRBJ2-3
D gene: TRBD1
clone size: NA

CDR3 protein: CSVTTFTNEKLFF
CDR3 DNA: TGCAGCGTGACGACATTTACTAATGAAAAACTGTTTTTT
V gene: TRBV29-1
J gene: TRBJ1-4
D gene: NA
clone size: NA

CDR3 protein: CASSSQASTEAFF
CDR3 DNA: TGTGCCAGCAGCTCCCAGGCGAGCACTGAAGCTTTCTTT
V gene: TRBV7-3
J gene: TRBJ1-1
D gene: NA
clone size: NA

CDR3 protein: CASSPWDGGTEAFF
CDR3 DNA: TGTGCCAGCAGCCCGTGGGACGGAGGGACTGAAGCTTTCTTT
V gene: TRBV11-2
J gene: TRBJ1-1
D gene: NA
clone size: NA

CDR3 protein: CASRETRFLNEKLFF
CDR3 DNA: TGTGCCAGTAGGGAAACCAGGTTCCTAAATGAAAAACTGTTTTTT
V gene: TRBV19
J gene: TRBJ1-4
D gene: NA
clone size: NA

CDR3 protein: CASKTGQGNTEAFF
CDR3 DNA: TGTGCCAGCAAAACCGGACAGGGGAACACTGAAGCTTTCTTT
V gene: TRBV5-4
J gene: TRBJ1-1
D gene: TRBD1
clone size: NA

CDR3 protein: CASRPHGVGETQYF
CDR3 DNA: TGTGCCAGCAGGCCCCACGGGGTTGGTGAGACCCAGTACTTC
V gene: TRBV7-9
J gene: TRBJ2-5
D gene: NA
clone size: once

CDR3 protein: CASRQGTNYGYTF
CDR3 DNA: TGTGCCAGCAGACAGGGGACTAACTATGGCTACACCTTC
V gene: TRBV9
J gene: TRBJ1-2
D gene: TRBD1
clone size: NA

CDR3 protein: CASTLGGGRSSVSEQYF
CDR3 DNA: TGTGCCAGCACCCTCGGGGGGGGGCGAAGTTCCGTCAGCGAGCAGTACTTC
V gene: TRBV7-2
J gene: TRBJ2-7
D gene: TRBD2
clone size: NA

CDR3 protein: CASSQGRRGETQYF
CDR3 DNA: TGTGCCAGCAGCCAAGGGCGCAGGGGAGAGACCCAGTACTTC
V gene: TRBV14
J gene: TRBJ2-5
D gene: NA
clone size: NA

CDR3 protein: CASSFVRGSGSPLHF
CDR3 DNA: TGTGCCAGCAGCTTCGTCAGGGGTTCAGGATCACCCCTCCACTTT
V gene: TRBV11-2
J gene: TRBJ1-6
D gene: NA
clone size: NA

CDR3 protein: CASSDPVNTEAFF
CDR3 DNA: TGTGCCAGCAGTGATCCGGTGAACACTGAAGCTTTCTTT
V gene: TRBV25-1
J gene: TRBJ1-1
D gene: NA
clone size: NA

CDR3 protein: CASSWGGSGSNEQFF
CDR3 DNA: TGTGCCAGCAGCTGGGGCGGGAGTGGGTCCAATGAGCAGTTCTTC
V gene: TRBV5-4
J gene: TRBJ2-1
D gene: TRBD2
clone size: few

CDR3 protein: CASIPSPGGHYNEQFF
CDR3 DNA: TGTGCCAGTATCCCCTCCCCAGGGGGCCACTACAATGAGCAGTTCTTC
V gene: TRBV19
J gene: TRBJ2-1
D gene: TRBD1
clone size: NA

CDR3 protein: CASRREALPQNNEQFF
CDR3 DNA: TGTGCCAGCCGGCGGGAGGCTTTACCCCAGAACAATGAGCAGTTCTTC
V gene: TRBV5-5
J gene: TRBJ2-1
D gene: TRBD2
clone size: NA

CDR3 protein: CASSQENIKQYF
CDR3 DNA: TGTGCCAGCAGCCAAGAAAACATAAAACAGTATTTT
V gene: TRBV3-1/TRBV3-2
J gene: TRBJ2-3
D gene: NA
clone size: NA

CDR3 protein: CASSLASSAGQETQYF
CDR3 DNA: TGTGCCAGCAGCTTAGCATCCTCAGCGGGTCAAGAGACCCAGTACTTC
V gene: TRBV7-2
J gene: TRBJ2-5
D gene: NA
clone size: NA

CDR3 protein: CASSVASSGSGEQYF
CDR3 DNA: TGTGCCAGCAGCGTAGCGTCAAGCGGGAGTGGAGAGCAGTACTTC
V gene: TRBV9
J gene: TRBJ2-7
D gene: TRBD2
clone size: few

CDR3 protein: CACTAASTDTQYF
CDR3 DNA: TGTGCCTGCACGGCGGCTAGCACAGATACGCAGTATTTT
V gene: TRBV2
J gene: TRBJ2-3
D gene: NA
clone size: once

CDR3 protein: CASSYQSNEQFF
CDR3 DNA: TGCGCCAGCAGTTACCAGTCTAATGAGCAGTTCTTC
V gene: TRBV5-1
J gene: TRBJ2-1
D gene: NA
clone size: NA

CDR3 protein: CASSPRGVTDTQYF
CDR3 DNA: TGTGCCAGCAGCCCCCGCGGGGTCACAGATACGCAGTATTTT
V gene: TRBV11-3
J gene: TRBJ2-3
D gene: NA
clone size: NA

CDR3 protein: CASRPLAGLNTGELFF
CDR3 DNA: TGTGCCAGCAGGCCACTAGCGGGGCTGAACACCGGGGAGCTGTTTTTT
V gene: TRBV28
J gene: TRBJ2-2
D gene: TRBD2
clone size: NA

CDR3 protein: CASSLRGRAEAFF
CDR3 DNA: TGTGCCAGCAGCCTCAGGGGGCGTGCTGAAGCTTTCTTT
V gene: TRBV6-5
J gene: TRBJ1-1
D gene: TRBD1
clone size: NA

CDR3 protein: CASSLAPRTSGRTDTQYF
CDR3 DNA: TGTGCCAGCAGCTTAGCCCCTCGTACTAGCGGAAGAACAGATACGCAGTATTTT
V gene: TRBV7-2
J gene: TRBJ2-3
D gene: TRBD2
clone size: NA

CDR3 protein: CASSLGQGFNEQYF
CDR3 DNA: TGTGCCAGCAGTTTGGGACAGGGGTTCAACGAGCAGTACTTC
V gene: TRBV6-5
J gene: TRBJ2-7
D gene: TRBD1
clone size: NA

CDR3 protein: CASSQEAGAGNTIYF
CDR3 DNA: TGTGCCAGCAGCCAAGAAGCGGGGGCGGGAAACACCATATATTTT
V gene: TRBV3-1/TRBV3-2
J gene: TRBJ1-3
D gene: NA
clone size: NA

CDR3 protein: CASGDRGYNEQFF
CDR3 DNA: TGTGCCAGCGGGGACAGGGGGTACAATGAGCAGTTCTTC
V gene: TRBV2
J gene: TRBJ2-1
D gene: TRBD1
clone size: NA

CDR3 protein: CASSDGQRGPDTQYF
CDR3 DNA: TGCGCCAGCAGCGACGGACAGCGTGGGCCAGATACGCAGTATTTT
V gene: TRBV5-1
J gene: TRBJ2-3
D gene: NA
clone size: NA